The clone carrying this T cell receptor beta chain was observed a handful of times. Its cognate antigen is unknown. The CDR3 length is 13 residues. The V end was cut by 7 bases, the J end by 4 bases, with 13 bases between. This entry belongs to a study of neurological immune-mediated disorders. Notes on the study in general: HTLV-1-associated myelopathy ranked highest for TCR clonal expansion and multiple sclerosis lowest, beneath healthy controls. Across subjects, expanded clones had no CDR3 amino acid sequences in common, pointing to private repertoires in all groups.

MiXCR was run by TCRdb on the 5' RACE reads, yielding one entry per CDR3 protein. The sample carries nearly 60,000 distinct CDR3 sequences, 3% to 4.5% recorded once. Source material: PBMCs. The clonotype was recovered from a woman younger than 45 with multiple sclerosis. The genes are TRBV12-3 or TRBV12-4 and TRBJ1-2; unclear D gene. The chain's CDR3 is CASTPRTLYGYTF. The CDR3 coding sequence is TGTGCCAGCACCCCCCGGACCCTCTATGGCTACACCTTC.